This T cell receptor beta chain is drawn from a study of blood T cells in healthy people across ages. The CDR3 is 15 amino acids. Trimming took 0 bases from V and 2 from J, leaving 9 bases between them. Germline V gene lookup returns CDR1 SGDLS and CDR2 YYNGEE. For the second PCR, which ran for roughly 6 to 11 cycles, a sample-barcoded 5' primer and a J-beta primer mix were used. Via MiXCR, TCRdb re-called the 5' RACE reads, giving one row per CDR3 protein. The sample records approximately 1,000,000 distinct CDR3 sequences, around two fifths being singletons. Material: blood. This clonotype was sampled from a man between 18 and 29 years old in good health. The V and J genes are TRBV9 and TRBJ1-5; D perhaps matches TRBD1 (6 bases). CDR3 in amino acids: CASSVAGTRNQPQHF. DNA of the CDR3: TGTGCCAGCAGCGTAGCGGGGACACGCAATCAGCCCCAGCATTTT. Full variable domain (remainder filled in from reference TRBV9 and TRBJ1-5): DSGVTQTPKHLITATGQRVTLRCSPRSGDLSVYWYQQSLDQGLQFLIQYYNGEERAKGNILERFSAQQFPDLHSELNLSSLELGDSALYFCASSVAGTRNQPQHFGDGTRLSIL.